This passage covers 24 T cell receptor beta chains from one sample sequenced in a study of CD8 T cells in Susac syndrome. Reverse transcription used roughly 0.5 to 1 ug RNA and random hexamers. Via MiXCR, TCRdb re-called the immunoSEQ multiplex PCR reads, giving one row per CDR3 protein. The sample holds roughly 250,000 distinct CDR3 sequences, 95% to 97% seen once. The sequencing input was CD4+ T cells from PBMCs. The receptors here all came from a human donor with Susac syndrome.

The chain carries TRBV12-3 or TRBV12-4 and TRBJ1-1, with D possibly matching TRBD1 (6 bases). V was pared by 3 bases and J by 7 bases, with 12 bases between. The CDR3 totals 13 residues. CDR3 nucleotide sequence: TGTGCCAGCAGTTTGGGGGGGGCGAATGAAGCTTTCTTT. Protein sequence: CASSLGGANEAFF.

The V and J genes are TRBV5-1 and TRBJ2-7; D may be TRBD2 (5 bases). Germline V CDR1 and CDR2: SGHRS, YFSETQ. This CDR3 spans 12 amino acids. V was clipped by 5 bases and J by 7 bases, with 13 bases between them. The DNA of the CDR3 is TGCGCCAGCAGAGCGGAAGCACGGGAGCAGTACTTC. Its protein product is CASRAEAREQYF.

The CDR3 DNA reads as TGTGCCAGCAGCCCCGCGAGCGTCGGACTCAATGAGCAGTTCTTC. As protein: CASSPASVGLNEQFF. This rearrangement joins TRBV28 to TRBJ2-1, with a tentative D call TRBD2 (5 bases). CDR3 length equals 15 residues. With 6 bases removed from V and 6 bases from J, the gap between germline ends came to 18 bases. Germline CDR1 reads MDHEN; CDR2 reads SYDVKM.

J is TRBJ2-7 and V is TRBV7-8; tentatively, D is TRBD2 (6 bases). This CDR3 contains 13 residues. Germline V gene data show CDR1 as SGHVS and CDR2 as FQNEAQ. V was clipped by 4 bases and J by 2 bases, with 9 bases between them. The CDR3 sequence is CASSSGEAYEQYF. The CDR3 DNA reads as TGTGCCAGCAGCTCGGGGGAGGCCTACGAGCAGTACTTC.

This clonotype is a singleton in its sample. The chain combines TRBV11-2 with TRBJ2-7; TRBD2 agrees at 9 bases. After removal of 5 bases from V and 7 bases from J, the junction contained 9 bases not matched to a gene. Germline V gene data show CDR1 as SGHAT and CDR2 as FQNNGV. This CDR3 is built from 14 residues. The CDR3 bases are TGTGCCAGCAGCCTTACCGGGACTAGCAGGGAGCAGTACTTC. Its translation is CASSLTGTSREQYF.

Here the CDR3 DNA reads TGTGCCAGCAGTTTCCACACTAGCGCTAATGATGAGCAGTTCTTC. Translating it yields CASSFHTSANDEQFF. V and J are TRBV12-3 or TRBV12-4 and TRBJ2-1, with 7 bases aligning to TRBD2. The CDR3 has 15 amino acids. Trimming took 3 bases from V and 8 from J; bases not matched to a gene: 10.

For the CDR3, the DNA is TGCAGCGTTAGCGGGAGGATGGAAGAGACCCAGTACTTC. Protein sequence: CSVSGRMEETQYF. The genes are TRBV29-1 and TRBJ2-5; TRBD2 matches 9 bases. Per the germline V gene, CDR1 is SQVTM and CDR2 is ANQGSEA. The CDR3 totals 13 residues. Germline trimming cut 5 bases from V and 3 bases from J; bases unmatched to any gene: 4.

This chain's CDR3 is CASSPLAAGGPDTGELFF. The CDR3 DNA sequence: TGTGCCAGCTCACCACTGGCAGCGGGAGGTCCAGACACCGGGGAGCTGTTTTTT. This chain connects TRBV18 to TRBJ2-2; 9 nucleotides align to TRBD2. CDR1 is KGHSH, CDR2 LQKENI, per germline. The CDR3 is 18 amino acids. Trimming at V came to 1 base and at J to 3 bases, leaving 9 bases not matched to a gene.

The chain recombines TRBV6-5 with TRBJ2-7; D gene ambiguous. CDR3 size: 13 residues. CDR1 is MNHEY and CDR2 is SVGAGI in the germline V gene. The V end was cut by 2 bases, the J end by 2 bases, with 7 bases between. CDR3 in amino acids: CASSYGIPYEQYF. CDR3 DNA: TGTGCCAGCAGTTACGGTATCCCCTACGAGCAGTACTTC.

The CDR3 DNA reads TGCGCCAGCAGCCAAGATAGGTCCGACAAGCAAGCTTTCTTT. This translates into CASSQDRSDKQAFF. This sequence joins TRBV4-1 and TRBJ1-1; the D is unclear. The V gene's germline CDR1 is MGHRA and CDR2 YSYEKL. V was pared by 0 bases and J by 9 bases, with 14 bases between. The CDR3 is 14 residues long.

This sequence joins TRBV30 and TRBJ2-1; TRBD2 aligns across 7 bases. From germline, CDR1 is GTSNPN and CDR2 SVGIG (reference sequence). CDR3 length equals 11 residues. Germline trimming cut 7 bases from V and 9 bases from J; bases unmatched to any gene: 6. The CDR3 loop reads CAYKLAPEQFF. The CDR3 bases are TGTGCCTATAAACTAGCGCCTGAGCAGTTCTTC.

V and J are TRBV15 and TRBJ2-1; 11 nucleotides align to TRBD2. This CDR3 comprises 18 residues. Looked up from germline, CDR1 is LNHNV and CDR2 is YYDKDF (reference sequence). With 4 bases clipped from V and 2 bases from J, the junction kept 10 bases outside the gene matches. CDR3 in DNA: TGTGCCACCAGCATGGGACTAGCGGAGAAGAATGCCTACAATGAGCAGTTCTTC. Its translation: CATSMGLAEKNAYNEQFF.

This chain connects TRBV18 to TRBJ1-1; unclear D gene. Germline CDR1 KGHSH, CDR2 LQKENI. V lost 5 bases, J lost 0 bases, and 10 bases lay in between. The CDR3 loop spans 14 amino acids. This CDR3 reads CASSIDGMNTEAFF. CDR3 nucleotide sequence: TGTGCCAGCTCAATTGACGGAATGAACACTGAAGCTTTCTTT.

V and J are TRBV24-1 and TRBJ2-7, with a possible D match to TRBD2 (6 bases). The CDR3 sequence is 13 residues long. V was clipped by 11 bases and J by 5 bases, with 18 bases between them. Germline-derived CDR1 and CDR2 are KGHDR and SFDVKD. The CDR3 DNA is TGTGCCATCGCGGGACGGATTGACGACGAGCAGTACTTC. It encodes CAIAGRIDDEQYF.

This chain uses TRBV6-1 with TRBJ1-2; D possibly corresponds to TRBD1 (5 bases). CDR3 length: 13 residues. V dropped 8 bases and J dropped 7 bases, with 17 bases sitting between them. Germline loops: CDR1 MNHNS, CDR2 SASEGT. The CDR3 spells CASAERAGSGYTF. The CDR3 coding sequence is TGTGCCAGCGCTGAACGGGCAGGGAGTGGCTACACCTTC.

The chain uses TRBV4-1 and TRBJ1-5; D is undetermined. V was pared by 1 base and J by 0 bases, with 7 bases between. Germline CDR1 reads MGHRA; CDR2 reads YSYEKL. This CDR3 spans 15 amino acids. The CDR3 nucleotides read TGCGCCAGCAGCCAAGTAGACAATAGCAATCAGCCCCAGCATTTT. It encodes CASSQVDNSNQPQHF.

The rearrangement joins TRBV29-1 to TRBJ1-2; no definite D call. In germline, CDR1 is SQVTM, CDR2 ANQGSEA. This CDR3 has 13 amino acids. With 2 bases removed from V and 6 bases from J, the gap between germline ends came to 13 bases. The CDR3: CSVEHTDQNGYTF. The DNA of the CDR3 is TGCAGCGTTGAACATACTGACCAGAATGGCTACACCTTC.

In this sample, this clonotype turned up once. This sequence joins TRBV12-3 or TRBV12-4 and TRBJ2-6; D perhaps matches TRBD2 (5 bases). The CDR3 is 17 amino acids. V lost 6 bases and J lost 0, with 15 bases in between. CDR3: CASSRQLGSSGANVLTF. CDR3 nucleotide sequence: TGTGCCAGCAGCCGACAACTAGGATCCTCTGGGGCCAACGTCCTGACTTTC.

The V and J genes are TRBV3-1 and TRBJ2-1; maybe TRBD1 (5 bases). The CDR3 spans 16 residues. V lost 1 base and J lost 5, with 15 bases in between. Germline assignment: CDR1 LGHDT and CDR2 YNNKEL (reference sequence). The chain's CDR3 is CASSQVPGRDNNEQFF. Written as DNA, the CDR3 is TGTGCCAGCAGCCAAGTCCCCGGCAGGGATAACAATGAGCAGTTCTTC.

V is TRBV5-1 and J is TRBJ1-4; D possibly corresponds to TRBD1 (5 bases). Germline lookup yields CDR1 SGHRS and CDR2 YFSETQ. Trimming took off 4 bases at V and 7 bases at J, with 14 bases between the two ends. The CDR3 sequence is 14 residues long. CDR3: CASSLTETLEKLFF. CDR3 coding DNA: TGCGCCAGCAGCCTGACAGAGACTCTTGAAAAACTGTTTTTT.

The J gene is TRBJ1-2, the V gene TRBV3-1; D perhaps matches TRBD1 (6 bases). Germline CDR1 and CDR2: LGHDT and YNNKEL (reference sequence). There are 13 residues in the CDR3. V was cut by 7 bases and J by 6 bases, with 15 bases left in between. CDR3 in DNA: TGTGCCAGCAACCCCGGGGGCCGCGATGGCTACACCTTC. Translating it yields CASNPGGRDGYTF.

J is TRBJ2-3 and V is TRBV3-1, with D possibly TRBD2 on 5 matching bases. Trimming stripped 2 bases from V and 7 bases from J, with 16 bases between. This CDR3 has 15 residues. Germline V lookup: CDR1 LGHDT, CDR2 YNNKEL (reference sequence). This chain's CDR3 is CASSQRRVLENTQYF. As DNA, the CDR3 is TGTGCCAGCAGCCAAAGGCGGGTCCTCGAGAATACGCAGTATTTT.

The gene calls are TRBV12-3 or TRBV12-4 and TRBJ2-3; 9 bases agree with TRBD2. V shed 4 bases and J 4 bases; nucleotides not matched to a gene: 6. The CDR3 loop spans 15 amino acids. CDR3 DNA: TGTGCCAGCAGTTCCTTGGGACTAGCAGCAGATACGCAGTATTTT. Translated, it gives CASSSLGLAADTQYF.

The CDR3 region is CASRTRGITEAFF. CDR3 DNA sequence: TGTGCCAGCAGGACAAGGGGAATCACTGAAGCTTTCTTT. The V and J genes are TRBV6-5 and TRBJ1-1; possible D gene TRBD1, 5 bases. Looked up from germline, CDR1 is MNHEY and CDR2 is SVGAGI. This CDR3 is 13 amino acids long. Trimming pared 6 bases from V and 4 bases from J, leaving 12 bases between.